A single sample is the source of the 7 T cell receptor beta chains below, sequenced in a study of cytomegalovirus exposure and HLA in healthy donors. Researchers ran the PCR with 60 Vbeta and 13 Jbeta primers. Measured with immunoSEQ multiplex PCR; TCRdb has only the in-frame clones, and not every one. Of some 190,000 clones listed, 75% to 90% are singletons. The specimen sequenced was PBMCs. These receptors came from a woman in her 30s in good health and CMV-seronegative.

The V and J genes are TRBV4-2 and TRBJ2-1, with 12 bases that match TRBD2. The CDR3 runs to 15 residues. Germline loops: CDR1 LGHNA, CDR2 YNFKEQ. With V trimmed by 4 bases and J by 7 bases, 5 bases remained unmatched. The CDR3 DNA is TGTGCCAGCAGCCGAGCCGGGACTAGCGGGAATGAGCAGTTCTTC. Translated, it gives CASSRAGTSGNEQFF.

The genes are TRBV25-1 and TRBJ2-1; no firm D call. This CDR3 contains 16 residues. Trimming took off 1 base at V and 8 bases at J, with 18 bases between the two ends. CDR1 is MGHDK and CDR2 is SYGVNS in the germline V gene. The CDR3 bases are TGTGCCAGCAGTGAATGGCCCAGGATGGGTACCCATGAGCAGTTCTTC. It translates to CASSEWPRMGTHEQFF.

In its sample, this clone was seen once. This sequence joins TRBV27 and TRBJ2-5; 7 nucleotides line up with TRBD2. The CDR3 is made up of 13 amino acids. V shed 6 bases and J 4 bases; nucleotides not matched to a gene: 5. Looked up from germline, CDR1 is MNHEY and CDR2 is SMNVEV (reference sequence). This CDR3 is CASRRLAPETQYF. DNA of the CDR3: TGTGCCAGCAGGAGACTAGCCCCAGAGACCCAGTACTTC.

The rearrangement joins TRBV5-4 to TRBJ2-5, with 7 bases aligning to TRBD1. The J call is doubtful: the DNA matches TRBJ2-7 better. Germline V gene data show CDR1 as SGHNT and CDR2 as YYREEE (reference sequence). CDR3 size: 14 residues. This CDR3 reads CASSHRGYIYEQYF. CDR3 in DNA: TGTGCCAGCAGCCACAGGGGTTATATTTACGAGCAGTACTTC.

The rearrangement uses TRBV5-1 and TRBJ1-2; D perhaps matches TRBD1 (5 bases). Trimming cost V 0 bases and J 0 bases, with 12 bases left between them. This CDR3 has 16 residues. Germline values: CDR1 SGHRS, CDR2 YFSETQ. CDR3 in DNA: TGCGCCAGCAGCTTGGCCGCAGGGAATGCTAACTATGGCTACACCTTC. Its translation is CASSLAAGNANYGYTF.

The V and J genes are TRBV6-1 and TRBJ2-1; 7 nucleotides match TRBD2. With V trimmed by 5 bases and J by 4 bases, 8 bases remained unmatched. The CDR3 spans 15 residues. Germline V gene data show CDR1 as MNHNS and CDR2 as SASEGT. The CDR3 bases are TGTGCCAGCAGTCCCCAAGCGGGGATGTACAATGAGCAGTTCTTC. It encodes CASSPQAGMYNEQFF.

V gene TRBV29-1 combines with J gene TRBJ1-1; D is unresolved. The CDR3 runs 14 residues. V lost 5 bases to trimming and J lost 2 bases, with 15 bases between them. Germline CDR1 is SQVTM and CDR2 is ANQGSEA. CDR3 DNA: TGCAGCGTTAGGAGGACCACTTCCAACACTGAAGCTTTCTTT. Its translation: CSVRRTTSNTEAFF. Looking up the rest from reference TRBV29-1 and TRBJ1-1 gives the full variable domain: SAVISQKPSRDICQRGTSLTIQCQVDSQVTMMFWYRQQPGQSLTLIATANQGSEATYESGFVIDKFPISRPNLTFSTLTVSNMSPEDSSIYLCSVRRTTSNTEAFFGQGTRLTVV.